This TCR beta chain was recorded in a study of CD8+CD57+ T cells in acquired aplastic anemia. The V gene's germline CDR1 is SQVTM and CDR2 ANQGSEA. V was cut by 7 bases and J by 8 bases, with 11 bases left in between. The CDR3 runs 11 residues. Previously, flow cytometry had revealed CD8+CD57+ cell expansion in the patients chosen for sequencing. Genomic DNA, serving as template, underwent TCR beta VDJ and CDR3 profiling. TCRdb reprocessed the reads via MiXCR and lists one record per CDR3 protein. The sample includes under 200,000 distinct CDR3 sequences, over 40% of them seen just once. The chain uses TRBV29-1 and TRBJ1-4; D is ambiguous. Material for sequencing was sorted CD4+, CD8+, or CD8+CD57+ T cells (not recorded which) from PBMCs. The source is a human donor with aplastic anemia. The CDR3 nucleotides read TGCAGCGCCCTATCGGGCGAAAAACTGTTTTTT. It translates to CSALSGEKLFF.